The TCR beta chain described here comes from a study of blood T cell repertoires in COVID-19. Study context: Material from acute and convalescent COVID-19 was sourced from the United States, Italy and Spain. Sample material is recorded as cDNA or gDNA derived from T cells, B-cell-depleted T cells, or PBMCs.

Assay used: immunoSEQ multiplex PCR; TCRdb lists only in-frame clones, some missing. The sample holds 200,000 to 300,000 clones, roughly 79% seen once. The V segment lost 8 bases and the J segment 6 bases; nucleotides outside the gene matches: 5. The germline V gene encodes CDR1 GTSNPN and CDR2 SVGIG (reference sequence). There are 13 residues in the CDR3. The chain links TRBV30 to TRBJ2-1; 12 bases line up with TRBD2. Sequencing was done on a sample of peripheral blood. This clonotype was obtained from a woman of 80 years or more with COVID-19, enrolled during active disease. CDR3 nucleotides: TGTGCCGGGATACTAGCGGGGGGCAATGAGCAGTTCTTC. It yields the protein CAGILAGGNEQFF.